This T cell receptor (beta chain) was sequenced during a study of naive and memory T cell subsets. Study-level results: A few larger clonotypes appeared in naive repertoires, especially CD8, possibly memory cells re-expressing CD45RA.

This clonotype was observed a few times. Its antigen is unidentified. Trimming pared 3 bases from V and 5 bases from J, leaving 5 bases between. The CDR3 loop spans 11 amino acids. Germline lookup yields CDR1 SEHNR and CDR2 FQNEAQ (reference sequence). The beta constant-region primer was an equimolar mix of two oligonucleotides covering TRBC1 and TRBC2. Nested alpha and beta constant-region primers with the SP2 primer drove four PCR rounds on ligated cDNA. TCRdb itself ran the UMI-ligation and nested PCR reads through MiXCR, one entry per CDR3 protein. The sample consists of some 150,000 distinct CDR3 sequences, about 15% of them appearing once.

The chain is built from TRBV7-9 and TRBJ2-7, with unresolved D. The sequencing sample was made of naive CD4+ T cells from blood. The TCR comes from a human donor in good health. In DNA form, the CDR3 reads TGTGCCAGCAGCTTTTTAGACGAGCAGTACTTC. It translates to CASSFLDEQYF.